This entry features one T cell receptor beta chain sequence. What it binds is unknown. A much larger clone lies a single base off, so this may be a read error. CD45RA-negative memory and CD45RA+ naive subsets were split from the CD4+ cells. The source of the sample is a study of shared clonotypes between healthy human individuals. Study-wide results and limits: With a handful of donors compared, around 5% of naive CD4 clonotypes were shared.

V dropped 9 bases and J dropped 1; count of bases not matched to a gene: 1. CDR3 length: 13 residues. Germline CDR1 reads LNHDA; CDR2 reads SQIVND (reference sequence). Profiled with immunoSEQ multiplex PCR; TCRdb holds only in-frame clones, not every one. The table has around 750,000 clones, about 74% seen once. The source is a woman between 25 and 40 years old in good health. The genes are TRBV19 and TRBJ2-3; TRBD2 agrees at 10 bases. The sequenced sample was memory CD4+ T cells sorted from blood. Stated subset: CD45RA-negative fraction. CDR3 bases: TGTGCCAGCGGGACTAGCGGCACAGATACGCAGTATTTT. As protein: CASGTSGTDTQYF.